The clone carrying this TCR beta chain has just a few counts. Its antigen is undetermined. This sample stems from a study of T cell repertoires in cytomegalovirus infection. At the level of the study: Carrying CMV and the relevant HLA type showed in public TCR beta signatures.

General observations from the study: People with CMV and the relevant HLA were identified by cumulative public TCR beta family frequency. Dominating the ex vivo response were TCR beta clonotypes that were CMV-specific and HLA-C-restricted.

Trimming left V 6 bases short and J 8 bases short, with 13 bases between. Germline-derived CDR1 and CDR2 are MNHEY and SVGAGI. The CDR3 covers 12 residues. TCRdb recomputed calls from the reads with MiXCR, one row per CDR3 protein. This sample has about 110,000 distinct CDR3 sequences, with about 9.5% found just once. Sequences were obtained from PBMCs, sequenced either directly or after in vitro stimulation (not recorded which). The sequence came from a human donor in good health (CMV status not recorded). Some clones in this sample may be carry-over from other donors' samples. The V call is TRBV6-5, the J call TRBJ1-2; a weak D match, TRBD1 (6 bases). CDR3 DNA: TGTGCCAGCAGGAGGACAGTCGGCGGCTACACCTTC. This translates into CASRRTVGGYTF.